Listed here are 12 T cell receptor beta chains from one sample, sequenced in a study of cytomegalovirus exposure and HLA in healthy donors. It was with 60 Vbeta and 13 Jbeta primers that the PCR ran. Produced via immunoSEQ multiplex PCR; TCRdb's table is partial and in-frame only. The sample has approximately 120,000 clones, around 72% seen once. Sequencing was carried out using PBMCs. All receptors derive from a woman aged 45-65 years in good health and CMV-seropositive.

The chain carries TRBV7-2 and TRBJ1-5; D is perhaps TRBD1 (5 bases). Trimming pared 6 bases from V and 0 bases from J, leaving 12 bases between. Germline loops: CDR1 SGHTA, CDR2 FQGNSA. This CDR3 region has 15 residues. CDR3 DNA sequence: TGTGCCAGCAGTCCCAGGGCTGGTAGCAATCAGCCCCAGCATTTT. It codes for CASSPRAGSNQPQHF.

This clone was seen only a few times. The chain is built from TRBV6-4 and TRBJ2-1, with TRBD2 matching 10 bases. Unmatched junction bases numbered 3, after V lost 5 bases and J lost 8 bases. This CDR3 contains 13 residues. Germline V gene lookup returns CDR1 MRHNA and CDR2 SNTAGT. The CDR3 loop is CASSKREGDEQFF. The CDR3 DNA sequence: TGTGCCAGCAGTAAGCGGGAGGGCGATGAGCAGTTCTTC.

The chain has TRBV19 and TRBJ1-2; 8 nucleotides match TRBD1. CDR1 is LNHDA, CDR2 SQIVND, per germline (reference sequence). The CDR3 consists of 14 residues. The junction had 4 bases not matched to a gene; V was cut back by 4 bases and J by 3 bases. The CDR3 sequence is CASSTRDRYYGYTF. The DNA of the CDR3 is TGTGCCAGTAGTACGCGGGACAGGTACTATGGCTACACCTTC.

The chain is built from TRBV27 and TRBJ1-5; 8 bases line up with TRBD1. The CDR3 has 15 residues. V lost 5 bases to trimming and J lost 7 bases; unmatched junction nucleotides: 10. Germline CDR1 is MNHEY and CDR2 is SMNVEV (reference sequence). CDR3 residues: CASSAGTGGKQPQHF. The CDR3 coding sequence is TGTGCCAGCAGTGCGGGGACAGGTGGGAAACAGCCCCAGCATTTT.

In nucleotides, the CDR3 is TGCAGCGCTCGGGGACAGGGACATGAAAAACTGTTTTTT. Protein product: CSARGQGHEKLFF. This rearrangement joins TRBV29-1 to TRBJ1-4; 9 bases align to TRBD1. The CDR3 totals 13 residues. Germline V lookup: CDR1 SQVTM, CDR2 ANQGSEA. V was clipped by 7 bases and J by 6 bases; unmatched bases: 6.

There are a few counts of this clone. The rearrangement joins TRBV6-5 to TRBJ1-1; D call uncertain. Trimming pared 6 bases from V and 0 bases from J, leaving 11 bases between. Germline lookup yields CDR1 MNHEY and CDR2 SVGAGI. The CDR3 extends over 14 amino acids. The CDR3 region has the DNA TGTGCCAGCAGGGACGCCGGGATGAACACTGAAGCTTTCTTT. This gives the protein CASRDAGMNTEAFF.

Only a few counts were recorded for this clone. V usage is TRBV6-1 and J usage is TRBJ2-1; D is possibly TRBD2 (5 bases). The CDR3 length is 15 residues. The germline V gene has CDR1 MNHNS and CDR2 SASEGT. Trimming pared 3 bases from V and 4 bases from J, leaving 13 bases between. The CDR3 nucleotides read TGTGCCAGCAGTGATGACCCCGAGGGATACAATGAGCAGTTCTTC. Amino acid sequence: CASSDDPEGYNEQFF.

This rearrangement joins TRBV7-9 to TRBJ2-2; D perhaps matches TRBD1 (5 bases). The V end lost 5 bases, the J end lost 5 bases, and 9 bases lay between the germline ends. Germline V gene data show CDR1 as SEHNR and CDR2 as FQNEAQ (reference sequence). The CDR3 has 13 amino acids. Here the CDR3 reads CASSPSGTGELFF. CDR3 DNA: TGTGCCAGCAGCCCCTCAGGGACCGGGGAGCTGTTTTTT.

The chain links TRBV6-6 to TRBJ1-2, with TRBD1 matching over 7 bases. This CDR3 region has 14 residues. The germline V gene encodes CDR1 MNHNY and CDR2 SVGAGI (reference sequence). Losses at the gene ends were 6 bases for V and 0 bases for J; bases not matched to a gene: 4. The CDR3 here is CASRTGYANYGYTF. DNA of the CDR3: TGTGCCAGCAGGACAGGGTACGCTAACTATGGCTACACCTTC.

V gene TRBV6-6 combines with J gene TRBJ1-1, with TRBD1 identical over 8 bases. The CDR3 has 13 amino acids. J was trimmed by 8 bases and V by 6 bases; bases with no gene match: 8. Germline CDR1 MNHNY, CDR2 SVGAGI (reference sequence). CDR3 region: CASSPRGHGEAFF. CDR3 in DNA: TGTGCCAGCAGCCCCAGGGGGCATGGGGAAGCTTTCTTT.

The gene calls are TRBV7-2 and TRBJ1-1; tentatively, D is TRBD1 (6 bases). This CDR3 spans 12 amino acids. V was cut by 6 bases and J by 5 bases, with 10 bases left in between. Per germline, CDR1 SGHTA and CDR2 FQGNSA. DNA of the CDR3: TGTGCCAGCAGTCGACAGGATACTGAAGCTTTCTTT. Residues: CASSRQDTEAFF.

CDR3: CASSPRGVPAFF. The DNA for the CDR3 is TGTGCCAGCTCACCACGCGGGGTACCGGCTTTCTTT. The J gene is TRBJ1-1, the V gene TRBV18, with D unresolved. This CDR3 contains 12 residues. With 1 base removed from V and 11 bases from J, the gap between germline ends came to 11 bases. Germline assignment: CDR1 KGHSH and CDR2 LQKENI.